This record covers a single T cell receptor (beta chain). Assay used: immunoSEQ multiplex PCR; TCRdb lists only in-frame clones, some missing. The sample records roughly 680,000 clones, roughly 72% being singletons. The entry originates in a study of shared clonotypes between healthy human individuals. V lost 6 bases and J lost 5, with 16 bases in between. The CDR3 runs 14 residues. Germline CDR1 reads LNHDA; CDR2 reads SQIVND (reference sequence). The rearrangement uses TRBV19 and TRBJ1-1; D is undetermined. This clonotype was obtained from a woman in her 30s in good health. Input material: memory CD4+ T cells sorted from blood. Subset indicated: CD45RA-negative fraction. CDR3 region: CASSPSGTSTEAFF. DNA of the CDR3: TGTGCCAGTAGCCCGAGTGGCACGAGTACTGAAGCTTTCTTT.